The source of this T cell receptor (beta chain) is a study of blood T cell repertoires in COVID-19. Study overall: Sample material is recorded as cDNA or gDNA derived from T cells, B-cell-depleted T cells, or PBMCs.

In the original processing: Using reference gene primer amplification, nucleated cell counts were estimated. Using immunoSEQ multiplex PCR, the repertoire was profiled, and TCRdb retains in-frame clones only, with some absent. V and J calls and clone size follow that table, whereas D and trimming were derived from the DNA. The profile covers about 410,000 clones, with 86% appearing a single time and approximately 1.5% taken by the ten largest. Source material: peripheral blood. This TCR derives from a woman aged 30 to 39 with active or convalescent COVID-19.

CDR3 DNA sequence: TGCGCCAGCAGCTTGGCCCAGGGACAGGGGGGCGAGCAGTACTTC. This translates into CASSLAQGQGGEQYF. This chain connects TRBV5-1 to TRBJ2-7; 11 positions agree with TRBD1. The CDR3 has 15 amino acids. CDR1 is SGHRS and CDR2 is YFSETQ in the germline V gene. After removal of 0 bases from V and 6 bases from J, the junction contained 5 bases not matched to a gene. Full variable domain (remainder filled in from reference TRBV5-1 and TRBJ2-7): KAGVTQTPRYLIKTRGQQVTLSCSPISGHRSVSWYQQTPGQGLQFLFEYFSETQRNKGNFPGRFSGRQFSNSRSEMNVSTLELGDSALYLCASSLAQGQGGEQYFGPGTRLTVT.